The entry that follows covers one T cell receptor (beta chain) sequence. The table lists this clonotype with many counts. No cognate antigen has been identified for it. Nothing much larger sits one base from this clone, and base qualities are not available. These data are taken from a study of CD8 T cells in ankylosing spondylitis (dated 2017 in TCRdb). Notes on the research overall: The study profiled T cell receptor beta repertoires in healthy donors and ankylosing spondylitis patients to find disease-linked TCR variants. In total, the full study cohort was made up of about 99 healthy donors and 20 to 25 ankylosing spondylitis patients. Peripheral blood samples were taken, and synovial fluid was additionally collected from ankylosing spondylitis patients.

From its cysteine to its phenylalanine, the CDR3 spans 14 amino acids. The CDR3 DNA has 42 bases and is translated from base 1. At the junction V is shortened by 7 bases and J by 2 bases, with 18 bases in between. CDR1 and CDR2 were assigned from the germline V gene as SQVTM and ANQGSEA. TCRdb lists the instrument as Illumina HiSeq 2500. TCR beta libraries were prepared by quantitative 5'-RACE with molecular barcodes. In the paper's pipeline: A new computational method based on a probabilistic model of VDJ rearrangement was used to identify disease-linked TCR variants. Starting from the raw public reads, TCRdb applied fastp trimming at Q25, assembled clones with MiXCR and retained in-frame beta chains. Rows with one shared CDR3 protein collapse into an entry with the most common genes and DNA. The V and J calls here are based on TCRdb, not the publication. For this sample the table gives 100,000 to 150,000 distinct CDR3 sequences, of which 15% to 20% were detected only once. Of the sample, 30% to 35% is held by the ten largest clones.

What the research found in general, with its limitations: Some TCR beta motif variants had previously been reported in synovial fluid and blood of reactive arthritis patients, which suggested common disease-initiation mechanisms. The disease-linked clones were reported to be significantly enriched in matched synovial fluid samples from ankylosing spondylitis patients. A TCR beta motif of about 8 highly homologous amino acid variants appeared characteristic of blood from ankylosing spondylitis patients. In peripheral blood, the disease-linked clones were found at relatively low frequencies and had a CD8+ phenotype.

The receptor chain draws on TRBV29-1 and TRBJ2-7; the D gene is possibly TRBD2, with 6 bases matching. This TCR was recovered from a male donor with ankylosing spondylitis. The sequenced sample consisted of blood, either unsorted or a sorted T cell fraction (not recorded which). The CDR3 corresponds to CSAYSGTETYEQYF. The nucleotides are TGCAGCGCCTACTCCGGGACTGAGACCTACGAGCAGTACTTC.